This TCR beta chain was sequenced in a study of identical twins. A template switching step contributed a universal primer site, while unique molecular identifiers were present in the cDNA. TCRdb reanalysed the 5' RACE reads using MiXCR and keeps one entry per CDR3 protein. The sample consists of 690,000 or so distinct CDR3 sequences, 8.6% of them appearing once. This clonotype was observed a handful of times. This sample was shared with a second study, whose subject was yellow fever vaccine responses in identical twins.

The source is a young woman in good health. Input material: PBMCs.

Written as DNA, the CDR3 is TGTGCCAGCACGCGGCCAGGGGGAGAGTATGAGCAGTTCTTC. This sequence encodes CASTRPGGEYEQFF. The V gene is TRBV2, the J gene TRBJ2-1; TRBD1 aligns across 7 bases. Germline CDR1 reads SNHLY; CDR2 reads FYNNEI. This CDR3 is built from 14 residues. Losses at the gene ends were 7 bases for V and 8 bases for J; bases not matched to a gene: 11.